This T cell receptor beta chain originates from a study of T cells in Graves' hyperthyroidism and ophthalmopathy. From RNA transcripts, TCR beta CDR3 regions were amplified. The HTBI primer set served for first-round RT-PCR of the TCR CDR3. TCRdb used MiXCR to reprocess the multiplex PCR reads, holding one entry per CDR3 protein. The sample lists about 640,000 distinct CDR3 sequences, under 25% occurring once. The CDR3 is made up of 16 amino acids. The germline gives CDR1 MDHEN, CDR2 SYDVKM. Broader study findings: A 13 V-J signature model discriminated ophthalmopathy versus stable hyperthyroidism.

Notes on this clonotype: The antigen is not known. A much larger clone lies a single base off, so this may be a read error.

The clonotype comes from a man aged 30 to 45 with Graves' ophthalmopathy. The specimen sequenced was blood. The rearrangement uses TRBV28 and TRBJ1-2, with 9 bases lining up with TRBD1. CDR3 sequence: CASSLLGTGLEYGHTF. CDR3 bases: TGTGCCAGCAGTCTACTCGGGACAGGGCTAGAGTATGGCCACACCTTC.